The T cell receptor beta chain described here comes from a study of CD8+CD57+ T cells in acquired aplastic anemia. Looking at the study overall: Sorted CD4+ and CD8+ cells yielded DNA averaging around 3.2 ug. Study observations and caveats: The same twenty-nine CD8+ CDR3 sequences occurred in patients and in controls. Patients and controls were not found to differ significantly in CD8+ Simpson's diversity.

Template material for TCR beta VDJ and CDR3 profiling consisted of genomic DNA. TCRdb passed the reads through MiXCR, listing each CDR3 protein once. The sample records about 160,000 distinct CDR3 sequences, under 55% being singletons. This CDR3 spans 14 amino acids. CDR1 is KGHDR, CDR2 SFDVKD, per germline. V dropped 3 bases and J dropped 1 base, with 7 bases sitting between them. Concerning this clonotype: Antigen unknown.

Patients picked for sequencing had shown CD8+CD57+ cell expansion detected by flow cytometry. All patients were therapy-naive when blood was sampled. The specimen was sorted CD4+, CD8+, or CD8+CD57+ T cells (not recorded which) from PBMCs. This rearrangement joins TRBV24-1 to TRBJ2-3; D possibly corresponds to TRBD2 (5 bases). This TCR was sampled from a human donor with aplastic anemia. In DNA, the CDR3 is TGTGCCACCAGTGATCCCGGGGGCACAGATACGCAGTATTTT. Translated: CATSDPGGTDTQYF.